These T cell receptor beta chains were read from a single sample in a study of response to subunit inactivated influenza vaccine. TCRdb re-derived calls from the RT-PCR reads in MiXCR, one entry per CDR3 protein. The table includes 800,000 to 1,000,000 distinct CDR3 sequences, around 20% detected once. The sequences come from PBMCs from blood, collected around 5 days after vaccination. The origin of the receptors is a man aged 45-60 years who received an inactivated influenza vaccine. Both conserved end residues are part of each CDR3. D genes are given only for firm matches. Not all rows give a size; the values are once, few, many and, for expanded clones, a class.

DNA | CDR3 | V | size | J | D
TGCGCCAGCAGATGGGGTACAGATACGCAGTATTTT | CASRWGTDTQYF | TRBV5-1 | NA | TRBJ2-3 | NA
TGTGCCAGCAGCGTCCAGGGGCCCACAGATACGCAGTATTTT | CASSVQGPTDTQYF | TRBV9 | few | TRBJ2-3 | NA
TGTGCCAGCAGTTTTACTAGTTCTGAGACCCAGTACTTC | CASSFTSSETQYF | TRBV12-3/TRBV12-4 | few | TRBJ2-5 | NA
TGTGCCAGCAGTGATTTCAGGGACGGCTACACCTTC | CASSDFRDGYTF | TRBV6-1 | few | TRBJ1-2 | NA
TGTGCCAGCAGACAGACAGCCCCAAGCTCCTACGAGCAGTACTTC | CASRQTAPSSYEQYF | TRBV28 | few | TRBJ2-7 | NA
TGTGCCAGCAGCCCACTTCCTTTAGGGAGGGAAGACATTCAGTACTTC | CASSPLPLGREDIQYF | TRBV7-9 | NA | TRBJ2-4 | TRBD2
TGTGCCAGCAGCTTAAGTGGGACAGGAGGCTCCTACGAGCAGTACTTC | CASSLSGTGGSYEQYF | TRBV7-2 | few | TRBJ2-7 | TRBD1
TGTGCCAGCAGGGCCGGGACAGGGGGCTCCTACAATGAGCAGTTCTTC | CASRAGTGGSYNEQFF | TRBV2 | NA | TRBJ2-1 | TRBD1
TGCAGTGTCGGGACAGGGGCTCCTGGTCAGTACTTC | CSVGTGAPGQYF | TRBV20-1 | NA | TRBJ2-4 | TRBD1
TGCAGTGCCCCCGACCGGCCGAATGAAAAACTGTTTTTT | CSAPDRPNEKLFF | TRBV20-1 | few | TRBJ1-4 | NA
TGTGCCAGCAGTTTATGGCCCCGCGGGAGGGGGGCAGATACGCAGTATTTT | CASSLWPRGRGADTQYF | TRBV28 | few | TRBJ2-3 | TRBD2
TGTGCCTGGACCCCTAGCACAGATACGCAGTATTTT | CAWTPSTDTQYF | TRBV30 | NA | TRBJ2-3 | NA
TGTGCCAGCAGTCCCCGACAGTCTGGGGCCAACGTCATGACTTTC | CASSPRQSGANVMTF | TRBV12-3/TRBV12-4 | NA | TRBJ2-6 | NA
TGCAGTGCTAGAGATAGAGCCCCAAACACCGGGGAGCTGTTTTTT | CSARDRAPNTGELFF | TRBV20-1 | NA | TRBJ2-2 | NA
TGTGCCAGCAGTTTAATGTTTCGACACTACACAACTGAAGCTTTCTTT | CASSLMFRHYTTEAFF | TRBV12-3/TRBV12-4 | NA | TRBJ1-1 | NA
TGCGCCAGCAGATTGGAGTCAGGGGGAGGGAGAGATACGCAGTATTTT | CASRLESGGGRDTQYF | TRBV5-1 | NA | TRBJ2-3 | NA
TGTGCCAGCAGCCCCAGGGGACTCCGAGGGACTGAAGCTTTCTTT | CASSPRGLRGTEAFF | TRBV12-3/TRBV12-4 | NA | TRBJ1-1 | NA
TGCGCCAGCAGCCAAGATCTTGTTCCCCCCTACAATGAGCAGTTCTTC | CASSQDLVPPYNEQFF | TRBV4-3 | few | TRBJ2-1 | NA
TGCAGTTCTAGCCTCAGGAGTAGGGAAGCTTTCTTT | CSSSLRSREAFF | TRBV20-1 | NA | TRBJ1-1 | NA
TGTGCCACCAGTGATTTGACGGGCGGAGAGACCCAGTACTTC | CATSDLTGGETQYF | TRBV24-1 | NA | TRBJ2-5 | NA
TGCGCCAGCAGGGACACCCGGGACAGGGAAGAGTACACCTTC | CASRDTRDREEYTF | TRBV4-3 | NA | TRBJ1-2 | TRBD1
TGTGCCAGCAGCTTGGGGGGGGTCGGACAGGGTTTCTACGAGCAGTACTTC | CASSLGGVGQGFYEQYF | TRBV7-8 | few | TRBJ2-7 | NA
TGTGCCAGCAGCTTAGCACGAGGGTTTTTTACAGATACGCAGTATTTT | CASSLARGFFTDTQYF | TRBV7-6 | NA | TRBJ2-3 | NA
TGCAGTGCTACTAGGGCACTTGAGCAGTTCTTC | CSATRALEQFF | TRBV20-1 | many | TRBJ2-1 | NA
TGTGCCAGCACCCCGGACAATGAGGGCTACGAGCAGTACTTC | CASTPDNEGYEQYF | TRBV12-3/TRBV12-4 | NA | TRBJ2-7 | NA
TGCGCCAGCAGTGACCACAGGGGGGGGGAGACCCAGTACTTC | CASSDHRGGETQYF | TRBV10-2 | few | TRBJ2-5 | NA
TGTGCCATCAGTGACTGGACTAGCGGGAAAGAGACCCAGTACTTC | CAISDWTSGKETQYF | TRBV10-3 | NA | TRBJ2-5 | TRBD2
TGTGCCAGCAGCTTAGAACTAGCGGGGGGCCCGATCACAGATACGCAGTATTTT | CASSLELAGGPITDTQYF | TRBV11-2 | NA | TRBJ2-3 | TRBD2
TGCAGTGCTAGAGATAGGGGACAGACCAGGGGGACCCAGTACTTC | CSARDRGQTRGTQYF | TRBV20-1 | NA | TRBJ2-5 | TRBD1
TGTGCCAGCAAGGGCTCTGGGGCCAACGTCCTGACTTTC | CASKGSGANVLTF | TRBV7-2 | NA | TRBJ2-6 | NA
TGTGCCAGCAGTGAAGCGCTTGGCGGGGGAACGTCTGGGGCCAACGTCCTGACTTTC | CASSEALGGGTSGANVLTF | TRBV2 | NA | TRBJ2-6 | TRBD2
TGTGCCAGCAGCCGGCTATCGGAACGCCTCCAAGAGACCCAGTACTTC | CASSRLSERLQETQYF | TRBV5-6 | NA | TRBJ2-5 | NA
TGCCGCGCCTCTGGGGCCAACGTCCTGACTTTC | CRASGANVLTF | TRBV29-1 | few | TRBJ2-6 | NA
TGTGCCACCAGCAGCTCCGGGACAGTTAACTATGGCTACACCTTC | CATSSSGTVNYGYTF | TRBV15 | few | TRBJ1-2 | TRBD1
TGTGCCAGCAGCCTGGCCGGGGGCTGGGTCTACAATGAGCAGTTCTTC | CASSLAGGWVYNEQFF | TRBV7-2 | many | TRBJ2-1 | NA
TGTGCCACCTTGGCGGCAGGGGAATATAATTCACCCCTCCACTTT | CATLAAGEYNSPLHF | TRBV13 | few | TRBJ1-6 | NA
TGTGCCATCAGCTGGGACAGCCGAGGGACCGAGCAGTACTTC | CAISWDSRGTEQYF | TRBV10-3 | NA | TRBJ2-7 | TRBD1
TGCAGCGTCATAGCGGGTCTTCAGGACGGGGAGCTGTTTTTT | CSVIAGLQDGELFF | TRBV29-1 | NA | TRBJ2-2 | TRBD2
TGTGCCAGCAGCTTAGTGGTGGGGGGCGCCTACGAGCAGTACTTC | CASSLVVGGAYEQYF | TRBV7-2 | NA | TRBJ2-7 | NA
TGTGCCAGTAGTATCCTAACTAGCGGGGCATACAATGAGCAGTTCTTC | CASSILTSGAYNEQFF | TRBV19 | NA | TRBJ2-1 | TRBD2
TGTGCCAGCAGCATCGGGACAGGGCCAGAGACCCAGTACTTC | CASSIGTGPETQYF | TRBV6-1 | NA | TRBJ2-5 | TRBD1
TGCAGTGCTAGAAAACTAGCGGGAAGTACCTACGAGCAGTACTTC | CSARKLAGSTYEQYF | TRBV20-1 | NA | TRBJ2-7 | TRBD2
TGTGCCAGCAGCTTAGCGCTGGGACGAAACTATGGCTACACCTTC | CASSLALGRNYGYTF | TRBV7-2 | NA | TRBJ1-2 | NA
TGCAGCGCCAGGGATGTTGGGAACACTGAAGCTTTCTTT | CSARDVGNTEAFF | TRBV29-1 | NA | TRBJ1-1 | NA
TGTGCCAGCAGCCCGGCGTCGGGGGCGCCGAACTATGGCTACACCTTC | CASSPASGAPNYGYTF | TRBV7-9 | few | TRBJ1-2 | NA
TGTGCCAGCAGCTCCAACCGGGCCTCCTACGAGCAGTACTTC | CASSSNRASYEQYF | TRBV7-2 | NA | TRBJ2-7 | NA
TGCAGCGGTAAACCGGGACGCATCACCGGGGAGCTGTTTTTT | CSGKPGRITGELFF | TRBV29-1 | NA | TRBJ2-2 | NA
TGTGCCAGCAGCCCGAAGGGACAGGGCGATGAAAAACTGTTTTTT | CASSPKGQGDEKLFF | TRBV5-6 | NA | TRBJ1-4 | TRBD1
TGTGCCAGCAGCCAATACGGGACTAGCGGGACCGAGCAGTACTTC | CASSQYGTSGTEQYF | TRBV7-8 | NA | TRBJ2-7 | TRBD2
TGCGCCAGCAGCCCCTGGGGACGGAGCACAGATACGCAGTATTTT | CASSPWGRSTDTQYF | TRBV5-1 | NA | TRBJ2-3 | NA
TGTGCCAGCAGTTTTAGGGGCAATCAGCCCCAGCATTTT | CASSFRGNQPQHF | TRBV12-3/TRBV12-4 | many | TRBJ1-5 | NA